The TCR beta chain under discussion was sequenced for a study of cytomegalovirus exposure and HLA in healthy donors. Broader study findings: The classifier reportedly diagnosed cytomegalovirus status with high sensitivity and specificity. Reportedly, TCR beta sequences accurately predicted HLA-A and HLA-B alleles in most subjects. A later analysis found most CMV-associated TCR beta chains apparently HLA-restricted.

Trimming removed 0 bases from V and 7 bases from J, with 10 bases in between. Germline loops: CDR1 MNHNY, CDR2 SVGAGI (reference sequence). CDR3 length equals 13 residues. Regarding this clone: Its target is unknown.

Both 60 Vbeta primers and 13 Jbeta primers went into the PCR. Assay used: immunoSEQ multiplex PCR; TCRdb lists only in-frame clones, some missing. The table shows some 170,000 clones, with 80% to 85% occurring only once. This receptor was taken from a man in his fifties in good health and CMV-seropositive. Sequences were obtained from PBMCs. The chain recombines TRBV6-6 with TRBJ2-7; possible D gene TRBD2, 6 bases. DNA of the CDR3: TGTGCCAGCAGTTACTCGGGAGGCGGTGAGCAGTACTTC. Protein product: CASSYSGGGEQYF.